The clone carrying this TCR beta chain has only one observation. This sample stems from a study of cytomegalovirus exposure and HLA in healthy donors. Overall study: Within the Caucasian-associated ancestry cluster were 81% of the roughly 430 genotyped donors.

V gave up 0 bases and J gave up 4 bases; unmatched junction bases: 6. This CDR3 has 16 amino acids. Germline CDR1 is SGHTA and CDR2 is FQGNSA. A multiplex PCR was run with 60 Vbeta primers and 13 Jbeta primers. Measured with immunoSEQ multiplex PCR; TCRdb has only the in-frame clones, and not every one. The top ten hold over 8.5% of the sample, which has about 74,000 clones, approximately 70% seen once. The TCR originated in a woman aged 40 to 55 in good health and CMV-seropositive. The rearrangement uses TRBV7-2 and TRBJ2-5, with 9 positions matching TRBD2. The sequencing sample was made of PBMCs. CDR3 amino acids: CASSLAPAGGRETQYF. The CDR3 nucleotides read TGTGCCAGCAGCTTAGCCCCTGCGGGGGGGCGAGAGACCCAGTACTTC.